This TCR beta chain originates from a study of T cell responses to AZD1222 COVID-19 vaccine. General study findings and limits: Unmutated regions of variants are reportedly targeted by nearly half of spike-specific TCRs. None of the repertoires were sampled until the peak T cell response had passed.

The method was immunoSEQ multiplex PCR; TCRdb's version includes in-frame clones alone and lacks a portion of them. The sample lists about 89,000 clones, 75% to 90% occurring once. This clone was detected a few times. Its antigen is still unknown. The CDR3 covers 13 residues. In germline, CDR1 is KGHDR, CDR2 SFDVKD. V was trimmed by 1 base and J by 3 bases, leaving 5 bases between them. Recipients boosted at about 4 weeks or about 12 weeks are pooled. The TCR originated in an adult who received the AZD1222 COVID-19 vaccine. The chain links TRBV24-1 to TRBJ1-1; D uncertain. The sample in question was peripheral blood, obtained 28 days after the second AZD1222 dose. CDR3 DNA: TGTGCCACCAGTGATTTCCCGTACACTGAAGCTTTCTTT. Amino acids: CATSDFPYTEAFF.